The 26 T cell receptor beta chains reported below all come from one sample, sequenced in a study of T cell responses to AZD1222 COVID-19 vaccine. The table came from immunoSEQ multiplex PCR; TCRdb's copy has only in-frame clones and leaves some out. The table has roughly 100,000 clones, roughly 88% seen once; the top ten hold around 4.8%. The sample was peripheral blood, taken on day 0 of AZD1222 vaccination. These receptors were obtained from an adult in good health.

This rearrangement joins TRBV6-5 to TRBJ1-3, with 8 bases aligning to TRBD1. Germline V gene lookup returns CDR1 MNHEY and CDR2 SVGAGI. V shed 6 bases and J 4 bases; nucleotides not matched to a gene: 8. This CDR3 comprises 15 residues. The CDR3 loop is CASSRQGSGGNTIYF. CDR3 in DNA: TGTGCCAGCAGCAGACAGGGGTCCGGCGGAAACACCATATATTTT.

The rearrangement uses TRBV6-5 and TRBJ2-7, with 7 nucleotides matching TRBD1. The germline V gene encodes CDR1 MNHEY and CDR2 SVGAGI. V was clipped by 8 bases and J by 0 bases; unmatched bases: 7. The CDR3 length is 14 residues. Here the CDR3 reads CASDSGQSSYEQYF. CDR3 DNA sequence: TGTGCCAGCGATTCGGGACAGAGCTCCTACGAGCAGTACTTC.

V is TRBV4-1 and J is TRBJ1-4; D gene uncertain. The CDR3 is 14 residues long. With 2 bases removed from V and 4 bases from J, the gap between germline ends came to 8 bases. The germline V gene encodes CDR1 MGHRA and CDR2 YSYEKL. The CDR3, as DNA: TGCGCCAGCAGCCAATGGACCGTTAATGAAAAACTGTTTTTT. Translating it yields CASSQWTVNEKLFF.

The chain uses TRBV9 and TRBJ2-5; 7 positions agree with TRBD1. Germline V gives CDR1 SGDLS, CDR2 YYNGEE. Trimming at V came to 3 bases and at J to 5 bases, leaving 10 bases not matched to a gene. This CDR3 comprises 15 residues. CDR3 in amino acids: CASSARTGIRETQYF. Written as DNA, the CDR3 is TGTGCCAGCAGCGCAAGGACAGGTATCAGGGAGACCCAGTACTTC.

This chain links TRBV10-2 with TRBJ1-1; 7 bases are a match to TRBD1. This CDR3 is built from 14 residues. Germline lookup yields CDR1 WSHSY and CDR2 SAAADI. The V and J ends lost 7 bases and 2 bases, in that order; junction bases with no gene match: 7. The CDR3 here is CASTKTGTNTEAFF. The CDR3 nucleotides read TGCGCCAGCACTAAGACAGGGACCAACACTGAAGCTTTCTTT.

In DNA form, the CDR3 reads TGTGCCAGCAGCGTAGAGGGAGGGAACACTGAAGCTTTCTTT. Amino acid sequence: CASSVEGGNTEAFF. The V and J genes are TRBV9 and TRBJ1-1; no definite D call. Germline assignment: CDR1 SGDLS and CDR2 YYNGEE. This CDR3 is built from 14 residues. The V end lost 0 bases, the J end lost 1 base, and 7 bases lay between the germline ends.

The rearrangement links TRBV7-8 to TRBJ2-2; D unclear. V lost 5 bases and J lost 6, with 7 bases in between. Germline CDR1 SGHVS, CDR2 FQNEAQ. CDR3 length equals 12 residues. In nucleotides, the CDR3 is TGTGCCAGCAGCCCAGTGGCCGGGGAGCTGTTTTTT. Translation gives CASSPVAGELFF.

The V and J genes are TRBV5-1 and TRBJ1-6; 9 bases are shared with TRBD1. Germline trimming cut 6 bases from V and 10 bases from J; bases unmatched to any gene: 14. The CDR3 contains 16 residues. Germline lookup yields CDR1 SGHRS and CDR2 YFSETQ. CDR3 nucleotide sequence: TGCGCCAGCACCACCCAACCGGGACAGGGTGGGTCACCCCTCCACTTT. Translating it yields CASTTQPGQGGSPLHF.

The sample holds a few counts of this clone. The rearrangement uses TRBV18 and TRBJ1-2, with 8 positions matching TRBD1. The length of the CDR3 is 15 residues. The germline V gene encodes CDR1 KGHSH and CDR2 LQKENI. Germline trimming cut 5 bases from V and 4 bases from J; bases unmatched to any gene: 9. CDR3 amino acids: CASSTRQGTAYGYTF. Written as DNA, the CDR3 is TGTGCCAGCTCAACCCGACAGGGGACGGCCTATGGCTACACCTTC.

The chain uses TRBV6-5 and TRBJ2-5; D could derive from TRBD1 or TRBD2 (6 bases each). The CDR3 extends over 14 amino acids. V lost 6 bases and J lost 2, with 13 bases in between. Per germline, CDR1 MNHEY and CDR2 SVGAGI. In DNA form, the CDR3 reads TGTGCCAGCAGCGGGGGCCGGAGTCAAGAGACCCAGTACTTC. It specifies CASSGGRSQETQYF.

This clone was seen once. The genes are TRBV9 and TRBJ2-7; D remains unclear. V lost 0 bases, J lost 0 bases, and 10 bases lay in between. The CDR3 has 15 residues. Germline V gene data show CDR1 as SGDLS and CDR2 as YYNGEE. The CDR3 spells CASSVDPTGSYEQYF. CDR3 bases: TGTGCCAGCAGCGTAGACCCTACGGGCTCCTACGAGCAGTACTTC.

The chain links TRBV7-3 to TRBJ2-3; either TRBD1 or TRBD2 may fit D (6 bases each). Germline CDR1 reads SGHTA; CDR2 reads FQGTGA. The V end was cut by 2 bases, the J end by 0 bases, with 12 bases between. The CDR3 covers 16 residues. The CDR3 DNA reads as TGTGCCAGCAGCTTACTAGGAGGGGGAAGCACAGATACGCAGTATTTT. Protein sequence: CASSLLGGGSTDTQYF. The variable domain in full, with the rest retrieved from reference TRBV7-3 and TRBJ2-3, is GAGVSQTPSNKVTEKGKYVELRCDPISGHTALYWYRQSLGQGPEFLIYFQGTGAADDSGLPNDRFFAVRPEGSVSTLKIQRTERGDSAVYLCASSLLGGGSTDTQYFGPGTRLTVL.

This clone has a single count. This chain links TRBV4-1 with TRBJ2-7, with D unresolved. The CDR3 contains 15 residues. Trimming pared 4 bases from V and 5 bases from J, leaving 18 bases between. CDR1 and CDR2 (germline): MGHRA, YSYEKL. The DNA of the CDR3 is TGCGCCAGCAGCCCCACCCGTATAAGATACGACGAGCAGTACTTC. Protein sequence: CASSPTRIRYDEQYF.

This rearrangement joins TRBV6-1 to TRBJ2-3, with D possibly being TRBD1 or TRBD2 (5 bases each). Germline loops: CDR1 MNHNS, CDR2 SASEGT. The CDR3 consists of 16 residues. Trimming shortened V by 2 bases and J by 0 bases, and 12 bases separated the two germline ends. This CDR3 reads CASSESGWGSTDTQYF. For the CDR3, the DNA is TGTGCCAGCAGTGAAAGTGGGTGGGGGAGCACAGATACGCAGTATTTT.

The rearrangement joins TRBV19 to TRBJ2-7; 7 bases match TRBD2. The CDR3 sequence is 15 residues long. The germline V gene has CDR1 LNHDA and CDR2 SQIVND (reference sequence). V lost 3 bases and J lost 0; bases outside the gene matches: 5. The CDR3 spells CASSIVAGDSYEQYF. The CDR3 bases are TGTGCCAGTAGTATCGTCGCGGGGGACTCCTACGAGCAGTACTTC.

V usage is TRBV27 and J usage is TRBJ1-1; D is undetermined. The germline CDR1 and CDR2 sequences are MNHEY and SMNVEV (reference sequence). There are 14 residues in the CDR3. V lost 10 bases to trimming and J lost 2 bases, with 17 bases between them. The CDR3 nucleotides read TGTGCCACCATGTTCGGTACCGGAAACACTGAAGCTTTCTTT. Its translation is CATMFGTGNTEAFF.

This clone has only a few counts. The chain carries TRBV5-4 and TRBJ2-5; D is unresolved. Germline V gene data show CDR1 as SGHNT and CDR2 as YYREEE (reference sequence). Trimming left V 0 bases short and J 5 bases short, with 8 bases between. CDR3 size: 13 residues. CDR3 nucleotide sequence: TGTGCCAGCAGCTTGGTCCCGCGGGAGACCCAGTACTTC. Residues: CASSLVPRETQYF.

The chain carries TRBV27 and TRBJ1-3; D is possibly TRBD1 (5 bases). The V end was cut by 5 bases, the J end by 3 bases, with 11 bases between. Germline CDR1 is MNHEY and CDR2 is SMNVEV (reference sequence). The CDR3 covers 14 residues. The CDR3 is CASSPGRVGNTIYF. CDR3 DNA: TGTGCCAGCAGTCCCGGCAGGGTTGGAAACACCATATATTTT.

J is TRBJ2-2 and V is TRBV7-9; TRBD1 aligns across 7 bases. V trimming: 5 bases; J trimming: 0 bases; junction bases outside the gene matches: 6. The CDR3 sequence is 16 residues long. Germline CDR1 SEHNR, CDR2 FQNEAQ (reference sequence). The chain's CDR3 is CASSHRQGANTGELFF. The CDR3 nucleotides read TGTGCCAGCAGCCATAGACAGGGCGCGAACACCGGGGAGCTGTTTTTT.

This chain uses TRBV7-2 with TRBJ2-4; D remains unclear. The CDR3 loop spans 13 amino acids. Trimming pared 5 bases from V and 2 bases from J, leaving 7 bases between. The germline gives CDR1 SGHTA, CDR2 FQGNSA. CDR3 residues: CASSPQPKNIQYF. The CDR3 coding sequence is TGTGCCAGCAGCCCCCAGCCCAAAAACATTCAGTACTTC.

The rearrangement joins TRBV15 to TRBJ1-2, with 7 bases matching TRBD1. Per germline, CDR1 LNHNV and CDR2 YYDKDF (reference sequence). The V segment lost 3 bases and the J segment 9 bases; nucleotides outside the gene matches: 13. The CDR3 consists of 15 residues. CDR3 residues: CATSRTQGEGSRYTF. In nucleotides, the CDR3 is TGTGCCACCAGCAGGACTCAGGGGGAAGGGAGTCGCTACACCTTC.

The chain carries TRBV9 and TRBJ1-1; D possibly corresponds to TRBD1 (5 bases). The CDR3 runs to 14 residues. CDR1 is SGDLS, CDR2 YYNGEE, per germline. V was trimmed by 4 bases and J by 13 bases, leaving 23 bases between them. CDR3 DNA sequence: TGTGCCAGCAGCCGCCTGGGGGGTGGGGATCTGAGTTTCTTT. This sequence encodes CASSRLGGGDLSFF.

The chain carries TRBV10-3 and TRBJ1-2; 7 bases line up with TRBD1. V trimming: 0 bases; J trimming: 0 bases; junction bases outside the gene matches: 7. The CDR3 loop spans 17 amino acids. In germline, CDR1 is ENHRY, CDR2 SYGVKD. The CDR3, as DNA: TGTGCCATCAGTGAGTCCGCGACAGGGACTACTAACTATGGCTACACCTTC. This translates into CAISESATGTTNYGYTF.

The V and J genes are TRBV5-1 and TRBJ2-3, with D tentatively TRBD1 or TRBD2 (6 bases each). CDR1 is SGHRS, CDR2 YFSETQ, per germline. CDR3 length: 15 residues. The V end lost 3 bases, the J end lost 6 bases, and 17 bases lay between the germline ends. Here the CDR3 DNA reads TGCGCCAGCAGCTCCTTCCCGGGGGCCGGGGATACGCAGTATTTT. It encodes CASSSFPGAGDTQYF.

This clone is a singleton in its sample. The V gene is TRBV10-1, the J gene TRBJ2-7; 9 nucleotides align to TRBD1. V lost 10 bases to trimming and J lost 1 base; unmatched junction nucleotides: 5. This CDR3 has 13 amino acids. Germline CDR1 reads WNHNN; CDR2 reads SYGVQD (reference sequence). The CDR3 here is CAIRDRESYEQYF. DNA for the CDR3: TGCGCCATCCGGGACAGGGAATCCTACGAGCAGTACTTC.

This chain joins TRBV27 and TRBJ1-2; tentative D call: TRBD1 (5 bases). The CDR3 sequence is 11 residues long. V was cut by 6 bases and J by 8 bases, with 10 bases left in between. Germline values: CDR1 MNHEY, CDR2 SMNVEV (reference sequence). The CDR3 region has the DNA TGTGCCAGCAGCCAGGGAAAAGGCTACACCTTC. Amino acids: CASSQGKGYTF.